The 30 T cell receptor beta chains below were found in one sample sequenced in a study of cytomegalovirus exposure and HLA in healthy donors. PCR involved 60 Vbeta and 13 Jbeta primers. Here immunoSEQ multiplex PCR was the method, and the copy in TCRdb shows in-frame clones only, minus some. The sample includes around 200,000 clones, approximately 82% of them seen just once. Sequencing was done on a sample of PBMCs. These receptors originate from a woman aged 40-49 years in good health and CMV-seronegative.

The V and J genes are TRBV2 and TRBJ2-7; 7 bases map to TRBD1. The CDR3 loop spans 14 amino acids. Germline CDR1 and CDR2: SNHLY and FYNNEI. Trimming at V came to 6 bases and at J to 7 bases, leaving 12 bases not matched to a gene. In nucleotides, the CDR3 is TGTGCCAGCAGACCGGGACAGAGGGATATGGAGCAGTACTTC. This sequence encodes CASRPGQRDMEQYF.

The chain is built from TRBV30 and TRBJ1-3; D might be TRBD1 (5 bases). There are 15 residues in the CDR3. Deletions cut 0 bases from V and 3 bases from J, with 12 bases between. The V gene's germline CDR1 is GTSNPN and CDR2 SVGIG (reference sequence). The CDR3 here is CAWSVRGGLGNTIYF. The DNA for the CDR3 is TGTGCCTGGAGTGTACGGGGGGGTCTTGGAAACACCATATATTTT.

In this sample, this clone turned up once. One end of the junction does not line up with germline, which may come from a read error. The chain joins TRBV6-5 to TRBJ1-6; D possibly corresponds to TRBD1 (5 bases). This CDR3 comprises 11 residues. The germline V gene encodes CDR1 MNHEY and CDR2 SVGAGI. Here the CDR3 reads CASSHHPAGNF. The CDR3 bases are TGTGCCAGCAGTCACCACCCGGCAGGGAACTTT.

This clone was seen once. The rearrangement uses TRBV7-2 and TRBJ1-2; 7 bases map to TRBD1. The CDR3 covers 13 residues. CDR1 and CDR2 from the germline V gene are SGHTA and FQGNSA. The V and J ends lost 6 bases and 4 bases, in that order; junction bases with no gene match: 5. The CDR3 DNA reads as TGTGCCAGCAGTCTTGACAGGGTCTATGGCTACACCTTC. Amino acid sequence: CASSLDRVYGYTF.

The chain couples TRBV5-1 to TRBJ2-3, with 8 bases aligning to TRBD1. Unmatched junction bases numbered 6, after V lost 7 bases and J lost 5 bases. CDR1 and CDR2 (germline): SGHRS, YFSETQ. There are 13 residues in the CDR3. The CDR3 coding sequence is TGCGCCAGCCGTGGGACAGGCGTAGATACGCAGTATTTT. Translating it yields CASRGTGVDTQYF.

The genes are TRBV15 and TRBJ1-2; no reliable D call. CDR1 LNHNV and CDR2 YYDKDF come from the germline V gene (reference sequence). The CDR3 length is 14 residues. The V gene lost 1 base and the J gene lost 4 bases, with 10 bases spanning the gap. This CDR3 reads CATSRGESPYGYTF. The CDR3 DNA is TGTGCCACCAGCAGAGGGGAGAGTCCCTATGGCTACACCTTC. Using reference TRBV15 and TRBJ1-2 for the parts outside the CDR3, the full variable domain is DAMVIQNPRYQVTQFGKPVTLSCSQTLNHNVMYWYQQKSSQAPKLLFHYYDKDFNNEADTPDNFQSRRPNTSFCFLDIRSPGLGDTAMYLCATSRGESPYGYTFGSGTRLTVV.

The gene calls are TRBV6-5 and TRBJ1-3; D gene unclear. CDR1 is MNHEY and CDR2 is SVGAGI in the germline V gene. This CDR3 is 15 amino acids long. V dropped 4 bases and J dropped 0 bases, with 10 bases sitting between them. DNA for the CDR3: TGTGCCAGCAGTTCCGACAATTACTCTGGAAACACCATATATTTT. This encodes CASSSDNYSGNTIYF.

The CDR3 nucleotides are TGTGCCAGTAGTGTCGGTTCCACCTACGAGCAGTACTTC. Protein: CASSVGSTYEQYF. The gene calls are TRBV19 and TRBJ2-7; D gene ambiguous. Trimming pared 5 bases from V and 2 bases from J, leaving 10 bases between. Germline CDR1 reads LNHDA; CDR2 reads SQIVND (reference sequence). The CDR3 loop spans 13 amino acids.

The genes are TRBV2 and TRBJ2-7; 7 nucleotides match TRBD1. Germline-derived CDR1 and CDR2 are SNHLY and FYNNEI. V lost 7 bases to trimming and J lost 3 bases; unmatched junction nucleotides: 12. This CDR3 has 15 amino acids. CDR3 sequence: CASMGSDRSFYEQYF. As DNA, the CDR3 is TGTGCCAGCATGGGATCGGACAGGTCGTTCTACGAGCAGTACTTC.

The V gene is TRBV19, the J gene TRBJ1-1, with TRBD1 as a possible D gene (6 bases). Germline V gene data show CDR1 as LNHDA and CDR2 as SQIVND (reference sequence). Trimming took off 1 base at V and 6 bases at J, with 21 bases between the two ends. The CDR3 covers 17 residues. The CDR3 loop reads CASSIVGAGTKAAEAFF. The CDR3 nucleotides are TGTGCCAGTAGTATAGTGGGCGCCGGGACAAAGGCGGCTGAAGCTTTCTTT.

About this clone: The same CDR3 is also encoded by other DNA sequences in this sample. CDR3 sequence (DNA): TGTGCCAGCAGGGAAAACGTCGAGCGTGACGAGCAGTACTTC. Its translation is CASRENVERDEQYF. The rearrangement links TRBV6-1 to TRBJ2-7; D uncertain. V was trimmed by 6 bases and J by 5 bases, leaving 17 bases between them. CDR3 size: 14 residues. Germline values: CDR1 MNHNS, CDR2 SASEGT.

CDR3 sequence: CASSQSVQGGRTEAFF. In DNA form, the CDR3 reads TGCGCCAGCAGTCAATCCGTACAGGGGGGAAGGACTGAAGCTTTCTTT. This chain links TRBV23-1 with TRBJ1-1, with 8 bases that match TRBD1. TRBV23-1 is recorded as an ORF, its role being uncertain. V was pared by 0 bases and J by 5 bases, with 8 bases of the junction left unmatched. The CDR3 is 16 amino acids.

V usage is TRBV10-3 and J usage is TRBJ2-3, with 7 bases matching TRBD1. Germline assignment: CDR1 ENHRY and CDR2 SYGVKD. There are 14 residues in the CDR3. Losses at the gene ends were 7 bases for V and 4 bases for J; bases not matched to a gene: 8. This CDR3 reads CAIKPGQPPDTQYF. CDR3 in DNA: TGTGCCATCAAACCGGGACAGCCTCCAGATACGCAGTATTTT.

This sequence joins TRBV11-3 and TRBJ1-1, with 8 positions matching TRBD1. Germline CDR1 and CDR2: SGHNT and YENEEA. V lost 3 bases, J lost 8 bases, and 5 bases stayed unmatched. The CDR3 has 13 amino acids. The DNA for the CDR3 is TGTGCCAGCAGCTTCTCAGGGGGCGCGGAAGCTTTCTTT. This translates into CASSFSGGAEAFF. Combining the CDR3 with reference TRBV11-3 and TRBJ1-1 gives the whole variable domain EAGVVQSPRYKIIEKKQPVAFWCNPISGHNTLYWYLQNLGQGPELLIRYENEEAVDDSQLPKDRFSAERLKGVDSTLKIQPAELGDSAVYLCASSFSGGAEAFFGQGTRLTVV.

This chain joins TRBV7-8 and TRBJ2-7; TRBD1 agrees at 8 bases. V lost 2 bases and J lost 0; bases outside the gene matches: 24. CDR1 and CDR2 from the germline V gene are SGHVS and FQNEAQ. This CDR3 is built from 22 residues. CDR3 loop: CASSLLGRAGGLLNPSSYEQYF. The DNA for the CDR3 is TGTGCCAGCAGCTTATTGGGGCGGGCAGGGGGCCTCCTGAACCCGAGCTCCTACGAGCAGTACTTC.

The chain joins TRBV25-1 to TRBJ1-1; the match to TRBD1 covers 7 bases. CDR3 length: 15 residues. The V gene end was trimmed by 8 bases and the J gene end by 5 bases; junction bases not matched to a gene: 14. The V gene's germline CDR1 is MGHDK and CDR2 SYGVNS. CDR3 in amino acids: CASAGNSGGWTEAFF. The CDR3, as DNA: TGTGCCAGCGCAGGGAATTCAGGGGGATGGACTGAAGCTTTCTTT. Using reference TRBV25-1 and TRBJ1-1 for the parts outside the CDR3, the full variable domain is EADIYQTPRYLVIGTGKKITLECSQTMGHDKMYWYQQDPGMELHLIHYSYGVNSTEKGDLSSESTVSRIRTEHFPLTLESARPSHTSQYLCASAGNSGGWTEAFFGQGTRLTVV.

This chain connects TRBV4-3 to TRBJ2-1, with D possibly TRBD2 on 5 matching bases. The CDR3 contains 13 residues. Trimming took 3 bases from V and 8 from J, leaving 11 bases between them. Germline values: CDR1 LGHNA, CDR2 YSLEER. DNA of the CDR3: TGCGCCAGCAGCCAGGCGGCTAGCTATGAGCAGTTCTTC. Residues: CASSQAASYEQFF.

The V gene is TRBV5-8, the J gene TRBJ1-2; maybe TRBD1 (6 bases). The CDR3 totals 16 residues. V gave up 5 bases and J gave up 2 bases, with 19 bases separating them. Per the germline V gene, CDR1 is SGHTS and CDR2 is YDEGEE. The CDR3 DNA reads TGTGCCAGCAGGCCTTGGACAGCTCCTATAAACTATGGCTACACCTTC. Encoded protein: CASRPWTAPINYGYTF. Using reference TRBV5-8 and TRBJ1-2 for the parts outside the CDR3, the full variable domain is EAGVTQSPTHLIKTRGQQATLRCSPISGHTSVYWYQQALGLGLQFLLWYDEGEERNRGNFPPRFSGRQFPNYSSELNVNALELEDSALYLCASRPWTAPINYGYTFGSGTRLTVV.

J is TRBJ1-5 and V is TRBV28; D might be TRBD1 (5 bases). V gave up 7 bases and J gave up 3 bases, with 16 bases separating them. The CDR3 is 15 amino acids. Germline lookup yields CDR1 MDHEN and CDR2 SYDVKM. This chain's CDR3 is CASNLPGGINQPQHF. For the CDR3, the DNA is TGTGCCAGCAATCTACCCGGGGGGATCAATCAGCCCCAGCATTTT.

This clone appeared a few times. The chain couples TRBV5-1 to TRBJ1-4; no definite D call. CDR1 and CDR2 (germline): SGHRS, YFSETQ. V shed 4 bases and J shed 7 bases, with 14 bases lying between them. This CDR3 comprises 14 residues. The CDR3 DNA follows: TGCGCCAGCAGCCGAGAAAGCTCTGGTGAAAAACTGTTTTTT. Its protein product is CASSRESSGEKLFF.

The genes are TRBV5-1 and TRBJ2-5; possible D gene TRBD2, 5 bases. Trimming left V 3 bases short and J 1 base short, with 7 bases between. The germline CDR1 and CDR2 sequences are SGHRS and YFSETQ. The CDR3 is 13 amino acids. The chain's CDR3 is CASSSSPQETQYF. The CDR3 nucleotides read TGCGCCAGCAGCTCTAGCCCCCAAGAGACCCAGTACTTC.

CDR3 bases: TGTGCCAGCAGCTTACCAGGGGCCGATCAGCCCCAGCATTTT. It encodes CASSLPGADQPQHF. The rearrangement uses TRBV7-2 and TRBJ1-5, with D possibly being TRBD1 (6 bases). The germline V gene encodes CDR1 SGHTA and CDR2 FQGNSA. The V end lost 2 bases, the J end lost 5 bases, and 10 bases lay between the germline ends. This CDR3 has 14 residues.

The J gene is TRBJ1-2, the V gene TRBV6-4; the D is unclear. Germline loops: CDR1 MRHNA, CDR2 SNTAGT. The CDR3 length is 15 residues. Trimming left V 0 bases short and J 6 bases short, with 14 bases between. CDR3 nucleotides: TGTGCCAGCAGTGACTCAAGGACTGCGGGAGATGGCTACACCTTC. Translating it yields CASSDSRTAGDGYTF.

This chain's CDR3 is CASSRDSTYEQYF. CDR3 sequence (DNA): TGTGCCAGCTCAAGGGACTCAACCTACGAGCAGTACTTC. This chain uses TRBV18 with TRBJ2-7; perhaps TRBD2 as D (6 bases). The V gene lost 5 bases and the J gene lost 2 bases, with 10 bases spanning the gap. The CDR3 consists of 13 residues. The V gene's germline CDR1 is KGHSH and CDR2 LQKENI.

The CDR3 nucleotides are TGTGCCAGCAGCCAAGATGGGAGTAGCACAGATACGCAGTATTTT. Translating it yields CASSQDGSSTDTQYF. This chain joins TRBV4-2 and TRBJ2-3; possibly TRBD2 for D (5 bases). Trimming shortened V by 0 bases and J by 0 bases, and 7 bases separated the two germline ends. The CDR3 consists of 15 residues. Germline V gene lookup returns CDR1 LGHNA and CDR2 YNFKEQ.

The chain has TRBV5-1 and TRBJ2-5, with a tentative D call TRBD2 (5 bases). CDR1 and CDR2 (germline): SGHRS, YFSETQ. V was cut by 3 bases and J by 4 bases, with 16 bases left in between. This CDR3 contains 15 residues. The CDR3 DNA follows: TGCGCCAGCAGCTCCCGAGGGCCAATTGGAGAGACCCAGTACTTC. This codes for CASSSRGPIGETQYF.

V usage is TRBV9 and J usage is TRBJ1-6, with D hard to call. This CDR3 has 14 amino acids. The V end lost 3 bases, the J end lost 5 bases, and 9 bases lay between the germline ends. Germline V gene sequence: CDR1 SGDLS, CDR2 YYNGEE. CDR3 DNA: TGTGCCAGCAGCGGGGCCAGGAATAATTCACCCCTCCACTTT. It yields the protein CASSGARNNSPLHF.

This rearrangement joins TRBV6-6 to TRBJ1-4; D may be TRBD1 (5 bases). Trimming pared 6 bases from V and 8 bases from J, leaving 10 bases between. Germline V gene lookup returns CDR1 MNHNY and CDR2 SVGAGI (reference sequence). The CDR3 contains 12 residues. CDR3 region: CASSRGGEKLFF. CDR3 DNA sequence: TGTGCCAGCAGCCGCGGGGGAGAAAAACTGTTTTTT.

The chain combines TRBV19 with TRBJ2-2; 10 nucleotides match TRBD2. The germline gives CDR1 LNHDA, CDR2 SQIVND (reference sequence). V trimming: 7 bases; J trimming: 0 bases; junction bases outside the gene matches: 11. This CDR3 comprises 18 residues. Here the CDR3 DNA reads TGTGCCAGTACCATAGGCCTAGCGGGGGCTTCGAACACCGGGGAGCTGTTTTTT. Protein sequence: CASTIGLAGASNTGELFF.

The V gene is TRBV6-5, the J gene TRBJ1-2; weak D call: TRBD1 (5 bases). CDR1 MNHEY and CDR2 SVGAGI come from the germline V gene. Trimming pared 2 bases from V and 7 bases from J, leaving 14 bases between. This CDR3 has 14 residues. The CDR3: CASSYRGGLSGYTF. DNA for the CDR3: TGTGCCAGCAGTTACCGGGGGGGATTGAGTGGCTACACCTTC.